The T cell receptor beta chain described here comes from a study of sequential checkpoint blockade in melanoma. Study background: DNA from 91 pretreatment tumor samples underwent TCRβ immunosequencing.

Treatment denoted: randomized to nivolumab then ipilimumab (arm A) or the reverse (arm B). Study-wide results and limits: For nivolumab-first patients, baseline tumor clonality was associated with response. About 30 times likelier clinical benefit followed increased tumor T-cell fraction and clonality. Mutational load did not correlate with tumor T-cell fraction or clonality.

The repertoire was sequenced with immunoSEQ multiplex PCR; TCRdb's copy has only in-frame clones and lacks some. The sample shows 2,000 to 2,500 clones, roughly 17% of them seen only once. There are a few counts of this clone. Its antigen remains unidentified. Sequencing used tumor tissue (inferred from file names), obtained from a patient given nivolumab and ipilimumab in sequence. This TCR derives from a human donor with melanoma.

CDR3 DNA sequence: TGTGCCAGCAGTTACGGGGGTAATTCCTGGGATACGCAGTATTTT. It specifies CASSYGGNSWDTQYF. The chain employs TRBV6-8 and TRBJ2-3; the D gene could be TRBD1 or TRBD2 (5 bases each). The CDR3 covers 15 residues. Germline-derived CDR1 and CDR2 are MNHGY and SAAAGT. The V and J ends lost 2 bases and 6 bases respectively, with 15 bases between them.